This TCR beta chain was profiled in a study of T-cell memory formation after mild COVID-19. The study, taken as a whole, reports: Clones shrinking between day 15 and 85 showed a balanced CD4/CD8 split, and those that grew later tilted toward CD4+.

This CDR3 is 13 amino acids long. The germline V and J ends were trimmed by 2 bases and 2 bases, with 6 bases remaining between them. Germline V gene sequence: CDR1 SEHNR, CDR2 FQNEAQ (reference sequence). Points on this clonotype: Its antigen is still unknown.

TCRdb fed the 5' RACE reads into MiXCR, producing one record per CDR3 protein. The table has about 160,000 distinct CDR3 sequences, 25% to 40% seen once. Material for sequencing was PBMCs or a T cell subset sorted from them (not recorded which). The clonotype was recovered from an adult woman who had mild COVID-19 (a few samples of this study predate the infection). Cell type and time point are not known. This chain links TRBV7-9 with TRBJ1-1; no definite D call. Here the CDR3 reads CASSLSRNTEAFF. Written as DNA, the CDR3 is TGTGCCAGCAGCTTATCCAGAAACACTGAAGCTTTCTTT.